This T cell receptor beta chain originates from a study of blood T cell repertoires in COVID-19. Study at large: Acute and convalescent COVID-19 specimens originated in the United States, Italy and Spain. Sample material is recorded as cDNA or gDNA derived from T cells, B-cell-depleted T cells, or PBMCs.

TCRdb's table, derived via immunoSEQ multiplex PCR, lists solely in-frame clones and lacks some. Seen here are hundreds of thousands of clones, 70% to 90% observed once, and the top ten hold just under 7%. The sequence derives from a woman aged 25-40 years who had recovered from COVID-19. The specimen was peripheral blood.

This CDR3 is CASRRENYGYTF. The CDR3 DNA reads as TGCGCCAGCAGACGCGAGAACTATGGCTACACCTTC. This chain connects TRBV5-1 to TRBJ1-2; D remains unclear. This CDR3 contains 12 residues. The germline gives CDR1 SGHRS, CDR2 YFSETQ. Trimming took off 5 bases at V and 2 bases at J, with 7 bases between the two ends.